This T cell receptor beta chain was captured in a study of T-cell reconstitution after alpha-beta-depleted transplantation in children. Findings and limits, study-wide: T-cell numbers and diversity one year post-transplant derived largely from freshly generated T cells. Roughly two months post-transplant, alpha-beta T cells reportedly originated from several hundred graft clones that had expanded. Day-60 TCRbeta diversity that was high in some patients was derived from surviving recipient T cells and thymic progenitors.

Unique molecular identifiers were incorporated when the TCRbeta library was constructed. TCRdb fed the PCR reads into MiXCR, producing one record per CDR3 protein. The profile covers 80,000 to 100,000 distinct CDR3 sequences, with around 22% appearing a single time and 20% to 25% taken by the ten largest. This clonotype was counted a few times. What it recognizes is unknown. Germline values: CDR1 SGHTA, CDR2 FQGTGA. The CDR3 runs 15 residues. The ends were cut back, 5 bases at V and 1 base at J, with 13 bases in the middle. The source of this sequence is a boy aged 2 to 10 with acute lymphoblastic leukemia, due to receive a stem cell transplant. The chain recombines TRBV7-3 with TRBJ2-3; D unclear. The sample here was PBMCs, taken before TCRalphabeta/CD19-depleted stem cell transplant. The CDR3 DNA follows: TGTGCCAGCAGCCCCGAGTCAGGACGCACAGATACGCAGTATTTT. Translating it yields CASSPESGRTDTQYF.